Listed below are T cell receptor beta chains from one sample, sequenced in a study of blood T cells in healthy people across ages. TCRdb itself ran the 5' RACE reads through MiXCR, one entry per CDR3 protein. The sample records approximately 1.5 million distinct CDR3 sequences, 30% to 40% being singletons. The specimen was blood. The receptor source for this set is a woman aged 25 to 39 in good health. The CDR3 runs from the conserved cysteine through the conserved F or W. D genes are given only for firm matches. Clone size is not always given. Where it is, it says once, few, many or a class for expanded clones.

J | D | V | size | length | CDR3 | DNA
TRBJ2-3 | . | TRBV5-1 | few | 14 | CASSLGSYTDTQYF | TGCGCCAGCAGCTTGGGGTCTTACACAGATACGCAGTATTTT
TRBJ2-5 | TRBD2 | TRBV7-8 | few | 18 | CASSLAATVAGPQETQYF | TGTGCCAGCAGCTTAGCTGCTACCGTAGCGGGACCCCAGGAGACCCAGTACTTC
TRBJ1-2 | . | TRBV18 | few | 15 | CASSLWTQQVYGYTF | TGTGCCAGCTCACTCTGGACCCAACAAGTCTATGGCTACACCTTC
TRBJ2-3 | TRBD1 | TRBV5-1 | few | 16 | CASSLEGQGKTDTQYF | TGCGCCAGCAGCTTGGAAGGACAGGGCAAGACAGATACGCAGTATTTT
TRBJ2-3 | . | TRBV2 | . | 18 | CASSEWGVVGGWTDTQYF | TGTGCCAGCAGTGAATGGGGGGTCGTCGGAGGTTGGACAGATACGCAGTATTTT
TRBJ2-3 | . | TRBV28 | few | 18 | CASSPPWEGRSSTDTQYF | TGTGCCAGCAGTCCCCCCTGGGAAGGGCGATCTAGCACAGATACGCAGTATTTT
TRBJ2-3 | . | TRBV15 | . | 15 | CATSPSGLSTDTQYF | TGTGCCACCAGCCCAAGCGGACTTAGCACAGATACGCAGTATTTT
TRBJ2-7 | . | TRBV2 | . | 13 | CASQGTGSYEQYF | TGTGCCAGCCAAGGGACTGGCTCCTACGAGCAGTACTTC
TRBJ2-7 | TRBD2 | TRBV10-3 | many | 16 | CAISEAARGGLDEQYF | TGTGCCATCAGTGAGGCGGCGCGGGGGGGCTTGGACGAGCAGTACTTC
TRBJ2-1 | . | TRBV6-1 | many | 15 | CASSEGAGLYNEQFF | TGTGCCAGCAGTGAAGGGGCAGGGTTGTACAATGAGCAGTTCTTC
TRBJ2-5 | . | TRBV29-1 | many | 11 | CSVPRGETQYF | TGCAGCGTTCCCCGTGGAGAGACCCAGTACTTC
TRBJ2-2 | TRBD1 | TRBV7-9 | . | 19 | CASSSETPTGDRDPGELFF | TGTGCCAGCAGCTCAGAGACCCCAACGGGGGACAGGGATCCCGGGGAGCTGTTTTTT
TRBJ2-3 | TRBD1 | TRBV9 | . | 18 | CASSVVDRGQGFADTQYF | TGTGCCAGCAGCGTAGTTGACAGGGGGCAAGGCTTTGCAGATACGCAGTATTTT
TRBJ1-2 | TRBD1 | TRBV4-1 | . | 17 | CASSQVNWGDRDLGYTF | TGCGCCAGCAGCCAAGTGAATTGGGGGGACAGGGATCTTGGCTACACCTTC
TRBJ2-7 | TRBD2 | TRBV27 | . | 16 | CASSPTSGGRVYEQYF | TGTGCCAGCAGTCCCACGTCGGGGGGTCGGGTTTACGAGCAGTACTTC
TRBJ2-3 | TRBD2 | TRBV15 | few | 13 | CATSRDRAGAQYF | TGTGCCACCAGCAGAGACCGAGCGGGGGCGCAGTATTTT
TRBJ1-5 | . | TRBV5-1 | . | 13 | CASSREVGQPQHF | TGCGCCAGCAGCCGGGAAGTTGGGCAGCCCCAGCATTTT
TRBJ2-3 | . | TRBV5-1 | . | 15 | CASSLATGLPDTQYF | TGCGCCAGCAGCTTGGCGACAGGACTCCCAGATACGCAGTATTTT
TRBJ2-6 | . | TRBV18 | . | 14 | CASTGGAGANVLTF | TGTGCCAGTACCGGGGGCGCTGGGGCCAACGTCCTGACTTTC
TRBJ2-6 | TRBD1 | TRBV20-1 | . | 17 | CSATRQGPSSGANVLTF | TGCAGTGCTACCCGACAGGGACCCAGCTCTGGGGCCAACGTCCTGACTTTC
TRBJ1-2 | TRBD1 | TRBV12-3/TRBV12-4 | few | 14 | CASTMTGGNYGYTF | TGTGCCAGCACCATGACAGGGGGCAACTATGGCTACACCTTC
TRBJ2-7 | TRBD1 | TRBV20-1 | . | 14 | CSAGRQGAQYEQYF | TGCAGTGCTGGGAGACAGGGGGCTCAATACGAGCAGTACTTC
TRBJ2-5 | TRBD1 | TRBV7-8 | few | 18 | CASSLASHRTGRKETQYF | TGTGCCAGCAGCTTAGCTAGCCATCGGACAGGTCGAAAAGAGACCCAGTACTTC
TRBJ1-2 | . | TRBV12-3/TRBV12-4 | . | 13 | CASRPAGTNGYTF | TGTGCCAGCAGGCCCGCAGGGACGAATGGCTACACCTTC
TRBJ2-5 | . | TRBV20-1 | once | 14 | CSAVEGARLETQYF | TGCAGTGCTGTAGAGGGAGCCAGACTAGAGACCCAGTACTTC
TRBJ2-7 | TRBD2 | TRBV5-1 | . | 15 | CASSSPGLPSYEQYF | TGCGCCAGCAGCTCGCCGGGACTACCATCCTACGAGCAGTACTTC
TRBJ2-3 | TRBD2 | TRBV6-1 | few | 14 | CASSGGTTLDTQYF | TGTGCCAGCAGTGGGGGGACTACACTGGATACGCAGTATTTT